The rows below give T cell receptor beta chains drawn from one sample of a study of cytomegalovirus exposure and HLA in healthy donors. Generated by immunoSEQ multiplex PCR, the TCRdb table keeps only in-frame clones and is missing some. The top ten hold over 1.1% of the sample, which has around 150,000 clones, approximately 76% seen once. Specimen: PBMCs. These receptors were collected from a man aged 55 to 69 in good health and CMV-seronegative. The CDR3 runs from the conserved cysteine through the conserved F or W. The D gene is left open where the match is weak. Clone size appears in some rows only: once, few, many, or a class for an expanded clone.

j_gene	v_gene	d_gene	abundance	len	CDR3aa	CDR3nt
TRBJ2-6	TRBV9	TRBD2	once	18	CASSVDSGSRSGANVLTF	TGTGCCAGCAGCGTAGATAGCGGGAGTCGCTCTGGGGCCAACGTCCTGACTTTC
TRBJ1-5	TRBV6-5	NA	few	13	CASSYDTNQPQHF	TGTGCCAGCAGTTACGACACTAATCAGCCCCAGCATTTT
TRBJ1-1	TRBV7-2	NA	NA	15	CASSLYNPGNTEAFF	TGTGCCAGCAGCTTATACAACCCTGGGAACACTGAAGCTTTCTTT
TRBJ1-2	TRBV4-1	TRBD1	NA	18	CASSPQAGQGAPNYGYTF	TGCGCCAGCAGCCCGCAAGCTGGACAGGGGGCGCCCAACTATGGCTACACCTTC
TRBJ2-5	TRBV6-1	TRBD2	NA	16	CASSEESGGGVETQYF	TGTGCCAGCAGTGAAGAGAGCGGCGGGGGGGTGGAGACCCAGTACTTC
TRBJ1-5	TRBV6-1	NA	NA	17	CASSEGLQGYSNQPQHF	TGTGCCAGCAGTGAAGGATTACAGGGTTATAGCAATCAGCCCCAGCATTTT
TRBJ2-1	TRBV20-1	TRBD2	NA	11	CSAGGRGLQFF	TGCAGTGCAGGCGGGAGGGGATTGCAGTTCTTC
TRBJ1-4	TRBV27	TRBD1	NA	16	CASSPVDRGPNEKLFF	TGTGCCAGCAGCCCGGTCGACAGGGGCCCTAATGAAAAACTGTTTTTT
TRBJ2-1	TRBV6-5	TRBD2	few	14	CASRSLAGHNEQFF	TGTGCCAGCAGATCACTAGCGGGACACAATGAGCAGTTCTTC
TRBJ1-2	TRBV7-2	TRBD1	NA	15	CASSLSRGRNYGYTF	TGTGCCAGCAGCTTAAGCAGGGGGCGTAACTATGGCTACACCTTC
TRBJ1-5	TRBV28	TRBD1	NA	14	CACMDRDSNQPQHF	TGTGCCTGCATGGACAGGGATAGCAATCAGCCCCAGCATTTT
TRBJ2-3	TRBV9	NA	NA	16	CASSVSPNYGADTQYF	TGTGCCAGCAGCGTAAGCCCCAATTATGGTGCAGATACGCAGTATTTT
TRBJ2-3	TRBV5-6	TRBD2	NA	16	CASSSKGLAGADTQYF	TGTGCCAGCAGCAGTAAGGGACTAGCGGGGGCAGATACGCAGTATTTT
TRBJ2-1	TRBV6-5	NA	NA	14	CASTYQVGGNEQFF	TGTGCCAGCACCTACCAAGTAGGGGGCAATGAGCAGTTCTTC
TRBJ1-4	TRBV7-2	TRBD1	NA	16	CASSQGGQGVGEKLFF	TGTGCCAGCAGCCAGGGGGGACAGGGAGTAGGGGAAAAACTGTTTTTT
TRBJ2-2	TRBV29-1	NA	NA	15	CSVDPGTSNTGELFF	TGCAGCGTTGATCCCGGGACATCGAACACCGGGGAGCTGTTTTTT
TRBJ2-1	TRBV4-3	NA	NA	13	CASSDGAYNEQFF	TGCGCCAGCAGCGACGGGGCCTACAATGAGCAGTTCTTC
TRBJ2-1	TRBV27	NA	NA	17	CASSKAPGIRYDNEQFF	TGTGCCAGCAGTAAGGCACCCGGGATCCGTTATGACAATGAGCAGTTCTTC
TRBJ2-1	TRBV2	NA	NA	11	CASSPYNEQFF	TGTGCCAGCAGCCCTTACAATGAGCAGTTCTTC
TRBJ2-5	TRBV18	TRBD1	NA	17	CASSPPVTGGRGETQYF	TGTGCCAGCTCACCACCGGTTACAGGGGGCCGGGGGGAGACCCAGTACTTC